At least ten counts were recorded for the clone carrying this TCR beta chain. Antigen unknown. One entry per CDR3 protein, called by TCRdb with MiXCR from the 5' RACE reads. The sample lists fewer than 550,000 distinct CDR3 sequences, roughly an eighth occurring once. This CDR3 is 13 amino acids long. V was trimmed by 2 bases and J by 6 bases, leaving 11 bases between them. This sample stems from a study of identical twins. Study-level results: The degree of excess twin sharing was weaker in beta out-of-frame sequences. Fewer insertions characterized abundant cord blood beta clonotypes, whereas memory repertoires showed none.

Separately, the same data were catalogued under a study of yellow fever vaccine responses in identical twins.

The sequenced sample consisted of CD4+ T cells sorted from blood. The chain uses TRBV12-3 or TRBV12-4 and TRBJ2-7; D is unclear. The receptor comes from a woman younger than 30 in good health. CDR3 amino acids: CASSLKASGEQYF. CDR3 nucleotide sequence: TGTGCCAGCAGTTTAAAGGCCTCCGGCGAGCAGTACTTC.